One and the same sample provided the 5 T cell receptor beta chains below, sequenced in a study of spatial heterogeneity in lung cancer. Noted time point: sample taken at primary tumor resection. MiXCR was run by TCRdb on the 5' RACE reads, yielding one entry per CDR3 protein. The table includes approximately 44,000 distinct CDR3 sequences, around 15% detected once. The sequencing used PBMCs, collected at surgery. Receptors were obtained from a male donor with early-stage non-small cell lung cancer.

This clonotype was seen a handful of times. This rearrangement joins TRBV4-2 to TRBJ1-5; D is ambiguous. This CDR3 is built from 19 residues. Trimming removed 0 bases from V and 1 base from J, with 19 bases in between. Germline loops: CDR1 LGHNA, CDR2 YNFKEQ. Here the CDR3 DNA reads TGTGCCAGCAGCCAAGATCCCCCGGGCCACCTTAGGAGCAATCAGCCCCAGCATTTT. Protein product: CASSQDPPGHLRSNQPQHF.

This clonotype was seen only a few times. This chain connects TRBV7-2 to TRBJ1-6; D is ambiguous. This CDR3 comprises 15 residues. V dropped 1 base and J dropped 6 bases, with 10 bases sitting between them. CDR1 and CDR2 from the germline V gene are SGHTA and FQGNSA. Here the CDR3 DNA reads TGTGCCAGCAGCTTAGGCCGGGTGGGTAATTCACCCCTCCACTTT. Protein product: CASSLGRVGNSPLHF.

This clonotype was seen a few times. The J gene is TRBJ1-5, the V gene TRBV4-2; D is unresolved. This CDR3 contains 14 residues. Trimming removed 0 bases at V and 5 bases at J, with 8 bases between. Germline V lookup: CDR1 LGHNA, CDR2 YNFKEQ. The CDR3 region has the DNA TGTGCCAGCAGCCAAGATGCGGGCGATCAGCCCCAGCATTTT. Encoded protein: CASSQDAGDQPQHF.

The table lists this clonotype with many counts. The rearrangement joins TRBV6-2 or TRBV6-3 to TRBJ2-1; TRBD2 agrees at 11 bases. The length of the CDR3 is 14 residues. Trimming cost V 4 bases and J 12 bases; bases outside gene matches: 8. CDR1 is MNHEY, CDR2 SVGEGT, per germline. The CDR3 loop reads CASSSPTSGVGQFF. The CDR3 coding sequence is TGTGCCAGCAGTTCCCCGACTAGCGGGGTTGGGCAGTTCTTC.

In its sample, this clonotype was seen a few times. J is TRBJ2-5 and V is TRBV29-1; perhaps TRBD2 as D (6 bases). Trimming cost V 4 bases and J 5 bases, with 17 bases left between them. This CDR3 spans 14 amino acids. CDR1 and CDR2 from the germline V gene are SQVTM and ANQGSEA. The DNA for the CDR3 is TGCAGCGTTGGGAGGGGCTTGAGGGGCGAGACCCAGTACTTC. Amino acids: CSVGRGLRGETQYF. The complete variable domain, with remaining parts taken from reference TRBV29-1 and TRBJ2-5, reads SAVISQKPSRDICQRGTSLTIQCQVDSQVTMMFWYRQQPGQSLTLIATANQGSEATYESGFVIDKFPISRPNLTFSTLTVSNMSPEDSSIYLCSVGRGLRGETQYFGPGTRLLVL.